The 30 T cell receptor beta chains listed next were all sequenced from one sample in a study of shared clonotypes between healthy human individuals (dated by TCRdb to the early 2020s). The library relied on the immunoSEQ multiplex PCR assay. TCRdb's version of the immuneACCESS table is confined to in-frame rearrangements and falls short of the full clone set. An unresolved V gene accounts for under half of the shortfall where checked; the remainder is of unknown origin. The sample yields fewer than 2.5 million clones; over 85% were counted once. The biggest ten clones account for 0.35% to 0.45% of the sample. The sample was naive CD4+ T cells from PBMCs. What the cell subset or site label conveys for this sample: CD45RA+ positively selected. These TCRs come from a man younger than 35 in good health. Some clones in this sample may be carry-over from other donors' samples.

This rearrangement joins TRBV28 to TRBJ1-2; D unclear. Germline V gene data show CDR1 as MDHEN and CDR2 as SYDVKM. There are 14 residues in the CDR3. V lost 3 bases and J 5 bases, leaving 13 bases between the germline ends. The CDR3 DNA reads TGTGCCAGCAGTTTTGACACTTTAGATTATGGCTACACCTTC. It yields the protein CASSFDTLDYGYTF.

The J gene is TRBJ2-7, the V gene TRBV5-1, with TRBD2 matching over 9 bases. The CDR3 is 14 amino acids. The V gene's germline CDR1 is SGHRS and CDR2 YFSETQ. The V segment lost 7 bases and the J segment 0 bases; nucleotides outside the gene matches: 5. In DNA form, the CDR3 reads TGCGCCAGCGGGATTAGCGGGGGCTCCTACGAGCAGTACTTC. Translating it yields CASGISGGSYEQYF.

Comment on this clone: Other DNA sequences of this sample code for an identical CDR3. The chain combines TRBV7-2 with TRBJ2-6, with D unresolved. The CDR3 runs to 15 residues. Germline V lookup: CDR1 SGHTA, CDR2 FQGNSA. The ends were cut back, 1 base at V and 0 bases at J, with 4 bases in the middle. The CDR3 DNA reads TGTGCCAGCAGCTTAGATAGCTCTGGGGCCAACGTCCTGACTTTC. This translates into CASSLDSSGANVLTF.

This chain joins TRBV6-6 and TRBJ1-2, with TRBD1 identical over 7 bases. From germline, CDR1 is MNHNY and CDR2 SVGAGI (reference sequence). The V segment lost 4 bases and the J segment 6 bases; nucleotides outside the gene matches: 11. This CDR3 contains 15 residues. In DNA form, the CDR3 reads TGTGCCAGCAGTTCCCCCCCGGGACAGACAGATGGCTACACCTTC. It codes for CASSSPPGQTDGYTF.

The V and J genes are TRBV25-1 and TRBJ2-5, with D possibly TRBD1 on 6 matching bases. Germline V lookup: CDR1 MGHDK, CDR2 SYGVNS. V dropped 1 base and J dropped 1 base, with 13 bases sitting between them. CDR3 length: 16 amino acids. The DNA for the CDR3 is TGTGCCAGCAGTGAATTAGGCCGACAGGCCCAAGAGACCCAGTACTTC. Protein product: CASSELGRQAQETQYF.

This chain joins TRBV5-1 and TRBJ1-1, with unresolved D. The V end lost 2 bases, the J end lost 7 bases, and 9 bases lay between the germline ends. Looked up from germline, CDR1 is SGHRS and CDR2 is YFSETQ. The CDR3 runs 12 residues. The CDR3 DNA follows: TGCGCCAGCAGCTTACTACAAAATGAAGCTTTCTTT. Amino acid sequence: CASSLLQNEAFF.

This rearrangement joins TRBV29-1 to TRBJ2-1; D ambiguous. Per the germline V gene, CDR1 is SQVTM and CDR2 is ANQGSEA. V was trimmed by 5 bases and J by 0 bases, leaving 8 bases between them. CDR3 length: 13 residues. The CDR3 sequence is CSVYGGSYNEQFF. The CDR3 nucleotides are TGCAGCGTTTACGGTGGCTCCTACAATGAGCAGTTCTTC.

This chain connects TRBV5-1 to TRBJ2-4; maybe TRBD2 (6 bases). Looked up from germline, CDR1 is SGHRS and CDR2 is YFSETQ. The V end lost 3 bases, the J end lost 1 base, and 11 bases lay between the germline ends. The CDR3 is 15 amino acids. CDR3 amino acids: CASSYGSVAKNIQYF. The DNA for the CDR3 is TGCGCCAGCAGCTACGGGAGTGTGGCCAAAAACATTCAGTACTTC.

This sequence joins TRBV21-1 and TRBJ2-7; TRBD2, the table's D call, was not compared with the DNA. TRBV21-1 is a known pseudogene. The CDR3 loop spans 16 amino acids. CDR3 nucleotide sequence: TGTGCCAGCAGCAAGACCGCTAGCGGGAGGTCGCGCGAGCAGTACTTC. Its translation is CASSKTASGRSREQYF.

On this clone: The same CDR3 arises from other DNA sequences in this sample as well. J is TRBJ2-1 and V is TRBV5-1; D is possibly TRBD2 (6 bases). Germline V lookup: CDR1 SGHRS, CDR2 YFSETQ. The V and J ends lost 0 bases and 4 bases respectively, with 11 bases between them. This CDR3 has 15 amino acids. The CDR3 nucleotides read TGCGCCAGCAGCTTGGGGTCCAGCGGGTACAATGAGCAGTTCTTC. Translation gives CASSLGSSGYNEQFF.

This chain connects TRBV20-1 to TRBJ2-5; D perhaps matches TRBD1 (6 bases). The CDR3 runs 11 residues. CDR1 is DFQATT and CDR2 is SNEGSKA in the germline V gene (reference sequence). The CDR3 is CTKGVGETQYF. CDR3 sequence (DNA): TGCACCAAGGGGGTGGGGGAGACCCAGTACTTC.

The chain recombines TRBV28 with TRBJ1-1; D not resolved. CDR3 length: 16 residues. Deletions cut 4 bases from V and 1 base from J, with 16 bases between. Looked up from germline, CDR1 is MDHEN and CDR2 is SYDVKM. The CDR3 here is CASSSLGWGGNTEAFF. CDR3 bases: TGTGCCAGCAGTTCCCTGGGGTGGGGAGGGAACACTGAAGCTTTCTTT.

The count of this clone is one. The chain employs TRBV27 and TRBJ2-7, with D possibly being TRBD1 (6 bases). The CDR3 runs 17 residues. V lost 6 bases and J lost 2, with 23 bases in between. Germline V gene lookup returns CDR1 MNHEY and CDR2 SMNVEV (reference sequence). Here the CDR3 reads CASRPLAHRRTAYEQYF. The CDR3 DNA follows: TGTGCCAGCAGACCCCTTGCCCATCGACGGACAGCCTACGAGCAGTACTTC.

Details on this clone: Additional DNA sequences in this sample encode the identical CDR3. V gene TRBV7-3 combines with J gene TRBJ1-1; D uncertain. The CDR3 is made up of 13 amino acids. V gave up 4 bases and J gave up 0 bases, with 6 bases separating them. Per germline, CDR1 SGHTA and CDR2 FQGTGA. The CDR3 loop is CASSSRMNTEAFF. In DNA, the CDR3 is TGTGCCAGCAGCTCGAGGATGAACACTGAAGCTTTCTTT.

Turning to this clone: Other nucleotide sequences from this sample produce the same CDR3. The chain couples TRBV18 to TRBJ1-5; 7 nucleotides align to TRBD1. Per the germline V gene, CDR1 is KGHSH and CDR2 is LQKENI. The V segment lost 8 bases and the J segment 5 bases; nucleotides outside the gene matches: 6. There are 13 residues in the CDR3. The CDR3 coding sequence is TGTGCCAGCCGACAGGGAGTAGATCAGCCCCAGCATTTT. This gives the protein CASRQGVDQPQHF.

V usage is TRBV11-1 and J usage is TRBJ2-7; D not certain. The ends were cut back, 1 base at V and 2 bases at J, with 9 bases in the middle. This CDR3 is built from 14 residues. The germline CDR1 and CDR2 sequences are SGHAT and FQDESV (reference sequence). Here the CDR3 reads CASSLGTPAYEQYF. CDR3 bases: TGTGCCAGCAGCTTAGGCACGCCGGCCTACGAGCAGTACTTC.

The gene calls are TRBV5-1 and TRBJ1-5; D possibly corresponds to TRBD1 (6 bases). This CDR3 spans 15 amino acids. Germline V gives CDR1 SGHRS, CDR2 YFSETQ. The germline V and J ends were trimmed by 0 bases and 6 bases, with 13 bases remaining between them. CDR3 amino acids: CASSLGGPGAQPQHF. CDR3 nucleotide sequence: TGCGCCAGCAGCTTGGGGGGTCCAGGGGCTCAGCCCCAGCATTTT. The variable domain in full, completed from reference TRBV5-1 and TRBJ1-5, reads KAGVTQTPRYLIKTRGQQVTLSCSPISGHRSVSWYQQTPGQGLQFLFEYFSETQRNKGNFPGRFSGRQFSNSRSEMNVSTLELGDSALYLCASSLGGPGAQPQHFGDGTRLSIL.

This chain links TRBV18 with TRBJ1-1; no clear D. This CDR3 spans 13 amino acids. Germline CDR1 is KGHSH and CDR2 is LQKENI. Deletions cut 0 bases from V and 7 bases from J, with 9 bases between. CDR3 loop: CASSPPSSYEAFF. In DNA form, the CDR3 reads TGTGCCAGCTCACCACCGTCTAGCTATGAAGCTTTCTTT.

The rearrangement uses TRBV15 and TRBJ2-3; either TRBD1 or TRBD2 may fit D (6 bases each). From germline, CDR1 is LNHNV and CDR2 YYDKDF (reference sequence). Trimming cost V 5 bases and J 2 bases, with 11 bases left between them. The CDR3 is made up of 14 amino acids. The CDR3 loop reads CATSGGGATDTQYF. CDR3 in DNA: TGTGCCACCAGCGGGGGCGGGGCCACAGATACGCAGTATTTT.

The chain carries TRBV5-1 and TRBJ2-3; 13 bases map to TRBD2. The V segment lost 4 bases and the J segment 4 bases; nucleotides outside the gene matches: 6. Germline V gives CDR1 SGHRS, CDR2 YFSETQ. The CDR3 is 16 amino acids. CDR3 nucleotides: TGCGCCAGCAGCACCGGACTAGCGGGAGTGTCAGATACGCAGTATTTT. It codes for CASSTGLAGVSDTQYF.

This clone has only one observation. The chain employs TRBV6-6 and TRBJ1-4; TRBD1 agrees at 8 bases. This CDR3 is built from 15 residues. Trimming removed 10 bases from V and 0 bases from J; junction bases left unmatched: 7. The V gene's germline CDR1 is MNHNY and CDR2 SVGAGI (reference sequence). The CDR3 DNA sequence: TGTGCCACCGAAACAGGGGGACCAACTAATGAAAAACTGTTTTTT. Its protein product is CATETGGPTNEKLFF.

The chain couples TRBV6-5 to TRBJ1-2, with TRBD1 as a possible D gene (6 bases). Trimming pared 7 bases from V and 4 bases from J, leaving 10 bases between. CDR1 is MNHEY, CDR2 SVGAGI, per germline. This CDR3 region has 12 residues. The CDR3 region has the DNA TGTGCCAGCACCCTGGACAGCTATGGCTACACCTTC. Translation gives CASTLDSYGYTF.

This rearrangement joins TRBV7-2 to TRBJ2-1; no firm D call. Trimming stripped 5 bases from V and 8 bases from J, with 7 bases between. CDR3 length equals 11 residues. Germline values: CDR1 SGHTA, CDR2 FQGNSA. CDR3 protein: CASSPHHEQFF. DNA for the CDR3: TGTGCCAGCAGCCCCCACCATGAGCAGTTCTTC.

About this clone: The sample carries other DNA sequences with the same CDR3. This chain joins TRBV11-2 and TRBJ2-7, with a weak D call TRBD2 (5 bases). The CDR3 is made up of 13 amino acids. In germline, CDR1 is SGHAT, CDR2 FQNNGV. V lost 2 bases and J lost 4, with 9 bases in between. CDR3 DNA sequence: TGTGCCAGCAGCTTACCGGGGTCTTACGAGCAGTACTTC. It translates to CASSLPGSYEQYF.

As for this clone: Other DNA variants within this sample encode the same CDR3. The V gene is TRBV10-3, the J gene TRBJ1-2, with a weak D call TRBD1 (5 bases). The germline V gene has CDR1 ENHRY and CDR2 SYGVKD. The CDR3 totals 13 residues. Trimming pared 2 bases from V and 2 bases from J, leaving 6 bases between. DNA of the CDR3: TGTGCCATCAGTGAGGGGGCCAACTATGGCTACACCTTC. This translates into CAISEGANYGYTF.

The rearrangement uses TRBV10-3 and TRBJ2-7; 7 bases fit TRBD2. The CDR3 covers 13 residues. Germline-derived CDR1 and CDR2 are ENHRY and SYGVKD. With V trimmed by 6 bases and J by 3 bases, 5 bases remained unmatched. This CDR3 is CAIRGAGSYEQYF. DNA for the CDR3: TGTGCCATCAGGGGAGCGGGGAGCTACGAGCAGTACTTC.

The gene calls are TRBV7-3 and TRBJ1-4; no reliable D call. Trimming took 2 bases from V and 8 from J, leaving 12 bases between them. CDR3 size: 14 residues. The V gene's germline CDR1 is SGHTA and CDR2 FQGTGA. The CDR3 is CASSLEGASEKLFF. The CDR3 region has the DNA TGTGCCAGCAGCTTAGAGGGCGCATCGGAAAAACTGTTTTTT.

V and J are TRBV18 and TRBJ2-7; 9 positions agree with TRBD1. The V segment lost 2 bases and the J segment 0 bases; nucleotides outside the gene matches: 2. This CDR3 spans 15 amino acids. The germline V gene has CDR1 KGHSH and CDR2 LQKENI. CDR3 residues: CASSPGTGFSYEQYF. CDR3 DNA sequence: TGTGCCAGCTCACCAGGGACAGGGTTCTCCTACGAGCAGTACTTC. The variable domain in full, with the rest retrieved from reference TRBV18 and TRBJ2-7, is NAGVMQNPRHLVRRRGQEARLRCSPMKGHSHVYWYRQLPEEGLKFMVYLQKENIIDESGMPKERFSAEFPKEGPSILRIQQVVRGDSAAYFCASSPGTGFSYEQYFGPGTRLTVT.

The chain employs TRBV9 and TRBJ2-3; D might be TRBD1 (7 bases). The V gene's germline CDR1 is SGDLS and CDR2 YYNGEE. Trimming took off 6 bases at V and 5 bases at J, with 16 bases between the two ends. This CDR3 region has 14 residues. CDR3 residues: CASTAGGREDTQYF. CDR3 DNA sequence: TGTGCCAGCACCGCAGGGGGGCGTGAAGATACGCAGTATTTT.

The V call is TRBV28, the J call TRBJ2-6; a possible D gene is TRBD1 (6 bases). The germline V gene encodes CDR1 MDHEN and CDR2 SYDVKM. The V end lost 5 bases, the J end lost 0 bases, and 14 bases lay between the germline ends. The CDR3 is 17 residues long. The CDR3 region is CASSPPGQPSGANVLTF. In nucleotides, the CDR3 is TGTGCCAGCAGTCCGCCCGGACAGCCCTCTGGGGCCAACGTCCTGACTTTC.